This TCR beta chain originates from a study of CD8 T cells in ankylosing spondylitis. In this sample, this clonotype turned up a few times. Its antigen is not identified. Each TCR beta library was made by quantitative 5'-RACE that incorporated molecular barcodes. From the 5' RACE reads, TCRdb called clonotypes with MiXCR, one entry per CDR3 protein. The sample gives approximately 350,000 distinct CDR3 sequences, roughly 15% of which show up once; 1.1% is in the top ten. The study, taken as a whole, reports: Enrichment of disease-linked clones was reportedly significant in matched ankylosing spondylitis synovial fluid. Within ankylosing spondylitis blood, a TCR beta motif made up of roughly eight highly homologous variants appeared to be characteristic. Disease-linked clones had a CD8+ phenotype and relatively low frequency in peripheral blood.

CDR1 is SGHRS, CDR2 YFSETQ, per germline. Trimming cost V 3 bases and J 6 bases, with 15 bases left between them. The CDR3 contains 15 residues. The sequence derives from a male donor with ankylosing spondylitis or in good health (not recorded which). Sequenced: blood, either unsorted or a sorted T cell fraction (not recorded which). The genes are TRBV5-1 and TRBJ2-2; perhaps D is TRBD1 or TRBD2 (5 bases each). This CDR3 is CASSSGRPSSGELFF. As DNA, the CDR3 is TGCGCCAGCAGCTCGGGACGGCCGAGTTCCGGGGAGCTGTTTTTT.